The 24 T cell receptor beta chains presented below share a single source sample, sequenced in a study of blood T cells in healthy people across ages. Together with a sample-barcoded 5' primer, a J-beta primer mix was included in a second PCR lasting roughly 6 to 12 cycles. Via MiXCR, TCRdb re-called the 5' RACE reads, giving one row per CDR3 protein. There are approximately 810,000 distinct CDR3 sequences in the sample; more than 25% occur only once, and roughly 17% lies in the top ten. The specimen was blood. The receptors come from a woman over 75 in good health.

V is TRBV7-2 and J is TRBJ2-1, with TRBD1 identical over 7 bases. The junction had 9 bases not matched to a gene; V was cut back by 7 bases and J by 3 bases. Looked up from germline, CDR1 is SGHTA and CDR2 is FQGNSA. This CDR3 has 15 amino acids. The DNA for the CDR3 is TGTGCCAGCATCCAAGACAGGGCGGACTACAATGAGCAGTTCTTC. Translating it yields CASIQDRADYNEQFF.

This clonotype was seen only a few times. The J gene is TRBJ2-1, the V gene TRBV11-2; TRBD1 is a possible D gene (5 bases). TRBJ2-7 explains the end of the DNA better; the J call may be wrong. Germline lookup yields CDR1 SGHAT and CDR2 FQNNGV. This CDR3 region has 14 residues. CDR3: CASSSATVGNEQYF. The CDR3, as DNA: TGTGCCAGCAGCTCGGCGACAGTCGGCAATGAGCAGTACTTC.

Concerning this clonotype: Being one base from a much bigger clone, this may be a read error. The chain has TRBV7-2 and TRBJ2-4; D is perhaps TRBD1 or TRBD2 (5 bases each). The CDR3 length is 18 residues. Germline CDR1 SGHTA, CDR2 FQGNSA. CDR3 coding DNA: TGTGCCGGCAGCTTATTTTTTCAGGGAGTGGGAGCCAAAAACATTCAGTACTTC. Its translation is CAGSLFFQGVGAKNIQYF.

V and J are TRBV12-3 or TRBV12-4 and TRBJ2-5; 7 positions match TRBD1. After removal of 7 bases from V and 3 bases from J, the junction contained 8 bases not matched to a gene. This CDR3 spans 14 amino acids. The CDR3 bases are TGTGCCAGCAACCCTACCGGGACAGAAGAGACCCAGTACTTC. Translating it yields CASNPTGTEETQYF.

There are many counts of this clonotype. This rearrangement joins TRBV7-2 to TRBJ2-7; TRBD1 might be the D (6 bases). Per germline, CDR1 SGHTA and CDR2 FQGNSA. The V end lost 6 bases, the J end lost 3 bases, and 12 bases lay between the germline ends. This CDR3 has 13 residues. CDR3 region: CASSAGGGYEQYF. The CDR3 DNA reads TGTGCCAGCAGTGCTGGGGGCGGCTACGAGCAGTACTTC.

This clonotype showed up just a few times. This chain uses TRBV20-1 with TRBJ1-6, with 7 positions matching TRBD1. Germline V CDR1 and CDR2: DFQATT, SNEGSKA (reference sequence). CDR3 length: 16 amino acids. V shed 0 bases, J shed 7 bases, and the junction held 9 bases outside the gene matches. The CDR3 here is CSARDLQGGPNSPLHF. CDR3 nucleotides: TGCAGTGCTAGAGATCTCCAGGGGGGTCCAAATTCACCCCTCCACTTT.

This clonotype showed up many times. This chain connects TRBV5-1 to TRBJ2-3, with 11 bases fitting TRBD2. V dropped 1 base and J dropped 1; count of bases not matched to a gene: 2. The CDR3 spans 16 residues. CDR1 SGHRS and CDR2 YFSETQ come from the germline V gene. In DNA form, the CDR3 reads TGCGCCAGCAGCTTGACACTAGCGGGGGGCACAGATACGCAGTATTTT. Translated: CASSLTLAGGTDTQYF. The full variable domain, its missing parts supplied by reference TRBV5-1 and TRBJ2-3, is KAGVTQTPRYLIKTRGQQVTLSCSPISGHRSVSWYQQTPGQGLQFLFEYFSETQRNKGNFPGRFSGRQFSNSRSEMNVSTLELGDSALYLCASSLTLAGGTDTQYFGPGTRLTVL.

This clonotype was counted at least ten times. The chain links TRBV11-2 to TRBJ2-5; D not resolved. The end of the DNA fits TRBJ2-7 better, so the J call may be wrong. The CDR3 runs 15 residues. Germline values: CDR1 SGHAT, CDR2 FQNNGV. The CDR3 region has the DNA TGTGCCAGCAGCCTAAGTCAGGCAATGATATTCGAGCAGTACTTC. Its protein product is CASSLSQAMIFEQYF.

This clonotype has a count of ten or more. The chain recombines TRBV6-5 with TRBJ2-7, with D perhaps matching TRBD1 (5 bases). Deletions cut 6 bases from V and 9 bases from J, with 15 bases between. In germline, CDR1 is MNHEY, CDR2 SVGAGI. This CDR3 has 12 residues. CDR3 sequence: CASSPQGLAQYF. CDR3 DNA sequence: TGTGCCAGCAGCCCGCAGGGTTTAGCGCAGTACTTC.

The chain uses TRBV2 and TRBJ2-1; D assignment may be TRBD1 or TRBD2 (5 bases each). The CDR3 contains 13 residues. Trimming left V 3 bases short and J 7 bases short, with 10 bases between. Germline-derived CDR1 and CDR2 are SNHLY and FYNNEI. CDR3 region: CASSDGTWNEQFF. The CDR3 bases are TGTGCCAGCAGTGATGGGACCTGGAATGAGCAGTTCTTC. Filled out from reference TRBV2 and TRBJ2-1, the complete variable domain reads EPEVTQTPSHQVTQMGQEVILRCVPISNHLYFYWYRQILGQKVEFLVSFYNNEISEKSEIFDDQFSVERPDGSNFTLKIRSTKLEDSAMYFCASSDGTWNEQFFGPGTRLTVL.

This clonotype was observed at least ten times. The genes are TRBV27 and TRBJ1-6; 7 bases agree with TRBD1. In germline, CDR1 is MNHEY, CDR2 SMNVEV (reference sequence). The length of the CDR3 is 14 residues. The ends lost 5 bases at V and 10 bases at J; junction bases unmatched: 8. The CDR3 here is CASSKTGSRSPLHF. The CDR3 DNA reads TGTGCCAGCAGTAAGACAGGGTCTCGGTCACCCCTCCACTTT.

V and J are TRBV5-5 and TRBJ2-7; 9 bases align to TRBD1. CDR3 length: 16 amino acids. V shed 0 bases and J 9 bases; nucleotides not matched to a gene: 13. Germline CDR1 and CDR2: SGHKS and YYEKEE (reference sequence). The CDR3 coding sequence is TGTGCCAGCAGCTTGGGGGGGACAGGGACCTCATTGGGGCAGTACTTC. It translates to CASSLGGTGTSLGQYF.

J is TRBJ2-2 and V is TRBV29-1; the D gene is possibly TRBD2 (6 bases). V was pared by 7 bases and J by 0 bases, with 12 bases between. The germline gives CDR1 SQVTM, CDR2 ANQGSEA. The CDR3 covers 14 residues. The CDR3 protein is CSAGRGSNTGELFF. CDR3 bases: TGCAGCGCCGGCCGGGGGTCGAACACCGGGGAGCTGTTTTTT.

This clonotype has a count of ten or more. The chain employs TRBV11-2 and TRBJ2-5, with D unclear. Germline CDR1 SGHAT, CDR2 FQNNGV. This CDR3 contains 15 residues. Trimming cost V 0 bases and J 3 bases, with 11 bases left between them. In DNA form, the CDR3 reads TGTGCCAGCAGCTTAGATCCGAGCCAGAAAGAGACCCAGTACTTC. Protein product: CASSLDPSQKETQYF.

This clonotype came up many times. The chain uses TRBV12-3 or TRBV12-4 and TRBJ2-7; D remains ambiguous. V lost 6 bases and J lost 6, with 9 bases in between. The CDR3 consists of 11 residues. Here the CDR3 DNA reads TGTGCCAGCAGGGTGCGGTTCGAGCAGTACTTC. Its protein is CASRVRFEQYF.

A word on this clonotype: A much larger clone differs from this one at a single base, so this may be a read error. The chain uses TRBV2 and TRBJ1-6, with D hard to call. This CDR3 has 12 residues. Germline lookup yields CDR1 SNHLY and CDR2 FYNNEI. Trimming removed 11 bases from V and 8 bases from J, with 13 bases in between. CDR3 DNA: TGTGCCGGCCGGGATTTTCATTCACCCCTCCACTTT. Encoded protein: CAGRDFHSPLHF.

This clonotype appeared many times. V usage is TRBV7-2 and J usage is TRBJ2-7, with D unresolved. The CDR3 spans 15 residues. The V gene's germline CDR1 is SGHTA and CDR2 FQGNSA. Trimming left V 5 bases short and J 1 base short, with 15 bases between. The CDR3 reads CASSPLGGRSYEQYF. CDR3 sequence (DNA): TGTGCCAGCAGCCCCTTGGGCGGAAGGTCCTACGAGCAGTACTTC.

This clonotype was observed at least ten times. V gene TRBV4-1 combines with J gene TRBJ2-5; TRBD1 agrees at 8 bases. This CDR3 comprises 16 residues. V dropped 0 bases and J dropped 1; count of bases not matched to a gene: 4. Per germline, CDR1 MGHRA and CDR2 YSYEKL. CDR3 DNA: TGCGCCAGCAGCCAAGATGGCGGGACAGGCCAAGAGACCCAGTACTTC. It translates to CASSQDGGTGQETQYF.

The V and J genes are TRBV7-9 and TRBJ2-5; D is unclear. Looked up from germline, CDR1 is SEHNR and CDR2 is FQNEAQ (reference sequence). V lost 3 bases, J lost 0 bases, and 11 bases lay in between. The CDR3 runs to 15 residues. CDR3 amino acids: CASSLATEYQETQYF. The DNA for the CDR3 is TGTGCCAGCAGCTTGGCCACAGAGTACCAAGAGACCCAGTACTTC.

This clonotype was seen a few times. This may stem from a read error, because a much larger clone lies one nucleotide away. The chain recombines TRBV6-2 or TRBV6-3 with TRBJ2-7; tentative D call: TRBD1 (6 bases). Germline CDR1 and CDR2: MNHEY and SVGEGT. V shed 6 bases and J shed 3 bases, with 15 bases lying between them. CDR3 length: 14 residues. The CDR3 reads CASRYTRTDYEQYF. In DNA form, the CDR3 reads TGTGCCAGCAGGTACACCCGGACAGACTACGAGCAGTACTTC.

The sample holds a few counts of this clonotype. The V gene is TRBV5-1, the J gene TRBJ2-7; 7 nucleotides line up with TRBD1. Germline V gene sequence: CDR1 SGHRS, CDR2 YFSETQ. The trim removed 0 bases at V and 2 bases at J, leaving 8 bases unmatched. The CDR3 contains 16 residues. The chain's CDR3 is CASSLEGGAVPYEQYF. CDR3 sequence (DNA): TGCGCCAGCAGCTTGGAAGGGGGCGCGGTCCCCTACGAGCAGTACTTC.

This chain links TRBV3-1 with TRBJ1-1; no definite D call. The CDR3 has 16 residues. The ends were cut back, 0 bases at V and 7 bases at J, with 18 bases in the middle. CDR1 and CDR2 (germline): LGHDT, YNNKEL (reference sequence). In nucleotides, the CDR3 is TGTGCCAGCAGCCAAGAGAGTTCCAACTGGAATTATGAAGCTTTCTTT. It codes for CASSQESSNWNYEAFF.

This clonotype was seen many times. This chain connects TRBV29-1 to TRBJ2-1; D remains unclear. Trimming left V 4 bases short and J 7 bases short, with 20 bases between. The CDR3 is 15 residues long. The V gene's germline CDR1 is SQVTM and CDR2 ANQGSEA. Here the CDR3 DNA reads TGCAGCGTTGTTCCTATGACCCGGGTGGCAAATGAGCAGTTCTTC. This sequence encodes CSVVPMTRVANEQFF.

This clonotype was counted ten times or more. This chain uses TRBV6-2 or TRBV6-3 with TRBJ2-7; D might be TRBD1 (6 bases). Germline CDR1 is MNHEY and CDR2 is SVGEGT. V shed 7 bases and J shed 3 bases, with 10 bases lying between them. This CDR3 contains 12 residues. As DNA, the CDR3 is TGTGCCAGCAATGGACAGTACTACGAGCAGTACTTC. Amino acid sequence: CASNGQYYEQYF.